This T cell receptor beta chain was recovered during a study of blood T cells in healthy people across ages. Each donor was a healthy Caucasian individual from Russia, aged roughly 6 to 100. This CDR3 comprises 15 residues. Looked up from germline, CDR1 is SGHKS and CDR2 is YYEKEE (reference sequence). Then a second PCR, running roughly 7 to 11 cycles, was carried out with a sample-barcoded 5' primer and a J-beta primer mix. Each TCR beta cDNA got a 12-nucleotide random molecular identifier. All samples gave at least 2.5 million CDR3-containing paired-end reads. From the 5' RACE reads, TCRdb called clonotypes with MiXCR, one entry per CDR3 protein. The sample has about a million distinct CDR3 sequences, 35% to 40% seen once. Remarks on this clonotype: Its matching antigen is unknown. A much bigger clone sits one base away, suggesting this may be a read error.

The study, taken as a whole, reports: Estimates of diversity drawn from one million T cells were considered underestimates.

The source is a young man in good health. Material for sequencing was blood. The chain links TRBV5-5 to TRBJ1-5, with 7 bases aligning to TRBD1. CDR3 amino acids: CAGSLRGQSNQPQHF. The DNA of the CDR3 is TGTGCCGGCAGCTTGAGGGGACAGTCCAATCAGCCCCAGCATTTT.